This passage covers 15 T cell receptor beta chains from one sample sequenced in a study of beta chain features in type 1 diabetes. General study findings and limits: Among patients with Type 1 diabetes, TCRB CDR3s were moderately but significantly shorter in every one of the four CD4+ subsets.

Their antigens remain unidentified. cDNA synthesis used the whole RNA isolate, giving expressed TCRB sequences. The assay was immunoSEQ multiplex PCR, and TCRdb's table has in-frame clones only and misses some. The table records fewer than 300,000 clones, under 13% of them present only once. Sequenced sample: naive CD4+ T cells from blood. Source of these receptors: a man aged 25 to 45 with type 1 diabetes.

The rearrangement uses TRBV30 and TRBJ2-1; D is undetermined. This CDR3 has 13 amino acids. Trimming removed 2 bases from V and 4 bases from J, with 9 bases in between. Germline loops: CDR1 GTSNPN, CDR2 SVGIG (reference sequence). The CDR3 coding sequence is TGTGCCTGGAGTCCCCCTCAGTACAATGAGCAGTTCTTC. Amino acids: CAWSPPQYNEQFF.

The V gene is TRBV27, the J gene TRBJ2-3; weak D call: TRBD2 (5 bases). Trimming left V 10 bases short and J 5 bases short, with 19 bases between. This CDR3 has 14 amino acids. Germline V gene lookup returns CDR1 MNHEY and CDR2 SMNVEV (reference sequence). The CDR3 region has the DNA TGTGCCACCTCGTGGCGGGCGCAAAGAGATACGCAGTATTTT. Residues: CATSWRAQRDTQYF.

This clone turned up a few times. The V gene is TRBV9, the J gene TRBJ1-6; the D gene is possibly TRBD1 (6 bases). The length of the CDR3 is 19 residues. The V gene lost 0 bases and the J gene lost 8 bases, with 24 bases spanning the gap. Germline lookup yields CDR1 SGDLS and CDR2 YYNGEE. In nucleotides, the CDR3 is TGTGCCAGCAGCGTAGGCCCGCAGGGGCCTCAATCGGGCCATTCACCCCTCCACTTT. Translated, it gives CASSVGPQGPQSGHSPLHF. Full variable domain (remainder filled in from reference TRBV9 and TRBJ1-6): DSGVTQTPKHLITATGQRVTLRCSPRSGDLSVYWYQQSLDQGLQFLIQYYNGEERAKGNILERFSAQQFPDLHSELNLSSLELGDSALYFCASSVGPQGPQSGHSPLHFGNGTRLTVT.

The rearrangement joins TRBV12-5 to TRBJ2-5, with 8 bases lining up with TRBD1. CDR1 is LGHNT and CDR2 is FRNRAP in the germline V gene. The CDR3 consists of 17 residues. The junction had 16 bases not matched to a gene; V was cut back by 5 bases and J by 5 bases. CDR3 coding DNA: TGTGCTAGTGGTAGAGGACAGGGTAGTTTTCGGCAGGAGACCCAGTACTTC. It codes for CASGRGQGSFRQETQYF.

V usage is TRBV29-1 and J usage is TRBJ2-1; the match to TRBD1 covers 10 bases. The CDR3 consists of 13 residues. Germline V CDR1 and CDR2: SQVTM, ANQGSEA. V gave up 5 bases and J gave up 8 bases; unmatched junction bases: 6. CDR3 in amino acids: CSVSGQGIDEQFF. CDR3 nucleotide sequence: TGCAGCGTTTCGGGACAGGGGATCGATGAGCAGTTCTTC.

This chain uses TRBV6-5 with TRBJ1-6, with D perhaps TRBD1 (5 bases). The V end was cut by 6 bases, the J end by 14 bases, with 11 bases between. This CDR3 is built from 11 residues. Germline V lookup: CDR1 MNHEY, CDR2 SVGAGI. The CDR3 DNA sequence: TGTGCCAGCAGCGCCCAGGGTGCCCTCCACTTT. Its protein is CASSAQGALHF.

This clone was picked up a small number of times. The chain joins TRBV5-6 to TRBJ1-1, with a tentative D call TRBD1 (5 bases). Trimming took off 2 bases at V and 0 bases at J, with 11 bases between the two ends. CDR3 length: 15 amino acids. Germline lookup yields CDR1 SGHDT and CDR2 YYEEEE. CDR3 DNA: TGTGCCAGCAGCTTTGGCCCAGGGATGAACACTGAAGCTTTCTTT. This codes for CASSFGPGMNTEAFF.

Only a few counts were recorded for this clone. This chain uses TRBV7-9 with TRBJ2-5, with 7 bases aligning to TRBD1. Trimming at V came to 6 bases and at J to 1 base, leaving 5 bases not matched to a gene. The CDR3 totals 14 residues. The germline V gene encodes CDR1 SEHNR and CDR2 FQNEAQ (reference sequence). This chain's CDR3 is CASRGQNPQETQYF. The CDR3 region has the DNA TGTGCCAGCAGGGGACAGAACCCCCAAGAGACCCAGTACTTC.

This clone came up a few times. The chain is built from TRBV4-2 and TRBJ1-6, with D uncertain. The germline CDR1 and CDR2 sequences are LGHNA and YNFKEQ. The CDR3 length is 12 residues. V dropped 3 bases and J dropped 7 bases, with 4 bases sitting between them. The DNA for the CDR3 is TGTGCCAGCAGCCAGCGGAATTCACCCCTCCACTTT. Protein product: CASSQRNSPLHF.

This clone was detected only a few times. The CDR3 sequence: CASSFQGGGQPQHF. CDR3 coding DNA: TGTGCCAGCAGTTTTCAGGGAGGAGGTCAGCCCCAGCATTTT. The J gene is TRBJ1-5, the V gene TRBV28, with TRBD1 as a possible D gene (5 bases). The CDR3 runs to 14 residues. CDR1 MDHEN and CDR2 SYDVKM come from the germline V gene. V was clipped by 3 bases and J by 6 bases, with 12 bases between them.

J is TRBJ2-5 and V is TRBV7-2; a possible D gene is TRBD1 (5 bases). CDR3 length: 13 residues. Trimming removed 3 bases from V and 5 bases from J, with 10 bases in between. From germline, CDR1 is SGHTA and CDR2 FQGNSA. The CDR3 is CASSFQGSETQYF. The CDR3 coding sequence is TGTGCCAGCAGCTTTCAGGGATCCGAGACCCAGTACTTC.

The chain couples TRBV5-4 to TRBJ2-5; 10 bases fit TRBD2. The V gene end was trimmed by 2 bases and the J gene end by 3 bases; junction bases not matched to a gene: 1. The CDR3 runs 14 residues. Per the germline V gene, CDR1 is SGHNT and CDR2 is YYREEE (reference sequence). CDR3 residues: CASSLLAGKETQYF. Written as DNA, the CDR3 is TGTGCCAGCAGCTTACTAGCGGGGAAAGAGACCCAGTACTTC.

The V and J genes are TRBV5-4 and TRBJ1-1; D remains unclear. The CDR3 extends over 16 amino acids. Trimming shortened V by 2 bases and J by 1 base, and 15 bases separated the two germline ends. Germline V gene sequence: CDR1 SGHNT, CDR2 YYREEE (reference sequence). CDR3 nucleotide sequence: TGTGCCAGCAGCTTTCCTCCCTCGGCAGGGAACACTGAAGCTTTCTTT. Translation gives CASSFPPSAGNTEAFF.

The chain links TRBV7-2 to TRBJ2-3; D perhaps matches TRBD2 (6 bases). The length of the CDR3 is 16 residues. Trimming removed 5 bases at V and 7 bases at J, with 22 bases between. CDR1 is SGHTA and CDR2 is FQGNSA in the germline V gene. CDR3 loop: CASSPPGVRGINTQYF. CDR3 in DNA: TGTGCCAGCAGCCCCCCGGGGGTCCGGGGGATTAATACGCAGTATTTT.

The chain joins TRBV27 to TRBJ2-5, with 8 positions matching TRBD1. V shed 6 bases and J 2 bases; nucleotides not matched to a gene: 5. This CDR3 is 14 amino acids long. Germline CDR1 reads MNHEY; CDR2 reads SMNVEV (reference sequence). Here the CDR3 reads CASSSNRGQETQYF. The CDR3 bases are TGTGCCAGCAGCTCAAACAGGGGGCAAGAGACCCAGTACTTC.